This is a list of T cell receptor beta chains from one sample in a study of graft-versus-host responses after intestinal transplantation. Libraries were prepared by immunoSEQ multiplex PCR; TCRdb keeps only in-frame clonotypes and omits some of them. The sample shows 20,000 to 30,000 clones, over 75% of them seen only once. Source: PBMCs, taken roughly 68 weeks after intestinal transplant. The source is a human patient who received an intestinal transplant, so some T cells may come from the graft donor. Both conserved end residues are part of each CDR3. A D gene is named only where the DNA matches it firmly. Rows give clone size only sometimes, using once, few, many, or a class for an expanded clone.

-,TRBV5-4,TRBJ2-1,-,TGTGCCAGCAGCTTAGGGAGGAATGAGCAGTTCTTC,CASSLGRNEQFF
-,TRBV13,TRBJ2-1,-,TGTGCCAGCAGCCCTACAGGGAATGAGCAGTTCTTC,CASSPTGNEQFF
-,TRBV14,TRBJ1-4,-,TGTGCCAGCAGCCCTCAGCCCCACGGGGGTGAAAAACTGTTTTTT,CASSPQPHGGEKLFF
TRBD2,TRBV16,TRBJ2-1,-,TGTGCCAGCAGCCAATCTTCGCTAGCGGACTTAAACAATGAGCAGTTCTTC,CASSQSSLADLNNEQFF
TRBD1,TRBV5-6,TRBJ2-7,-,TGTGCCAGCAGCTATCCCCCGGGACAGGGTCGCTACGAGCAGTACTTC,CASSYPPGQGRYEQYF
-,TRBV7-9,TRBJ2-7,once,TGTGCCAGCAGTGGGGGCGAGCAGTACTTC,CASSGGEQYF
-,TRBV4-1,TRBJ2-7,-,TGCGCCAGCAGCCAAGAGTGGCGTAGCTCCTACGAGCAGTACTTC,CASSQEWRSSYEQYF
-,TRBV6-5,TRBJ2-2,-,TGTGCCAGCAGTTACTCTCGGGACACCGGGGAGCTGTTTTTT,CASSYSRDTGELFF
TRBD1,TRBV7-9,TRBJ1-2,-,TGTGCCAGCCTCCTCCTGACAGGGCAGGGCTACACCTTC,CASLLLTGQGYTF
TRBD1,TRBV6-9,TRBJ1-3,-,TGTGCCAGCAGGCCGGGACAGCTTGGAAACACCATATATTTT,CASRPGQLGNTIYF
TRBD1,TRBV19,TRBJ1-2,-,TGTGCCAGTAGTATAGTGGGGACAGGGTCCTATGGCTACACCTTC,CASSIVGTGSYGYTF
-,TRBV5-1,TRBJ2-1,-,TGCGCCAGCAGCTTGGAAGGGTCTAATGAGCAGTTCTTC,CASSLEGSNEQFF
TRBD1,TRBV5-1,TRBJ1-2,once,TGCGCCAGCAGCCCCCGGACAGGGAGGGACTATGGCTACACCTTC,CASSPRTGRDYGYTF
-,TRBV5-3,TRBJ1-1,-,TGTGCCAGAAGCTTGGTCCCAGGGATGAACACTGAAGCTTTCTTT,CARSLVPGMNTEAFF
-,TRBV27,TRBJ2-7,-,TGTGCCAGCAGTTTATCCCCGGTCTACGAGCAGTACTTC,CASSLSPVYEQYF
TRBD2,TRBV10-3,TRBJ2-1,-,TGTGCCATCAGTGGGTTAGTCTTAGCGGGAGGAGACAATGAGCAGTTCTTC,CAISGLVLAGGDNEQFF
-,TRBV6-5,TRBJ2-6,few,TGTGCCAGCAGCTTACATTTCTCTGGGGCCAACGTCCTGACTTTC,CASSLHFSGANVLTF
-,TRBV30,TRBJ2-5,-,TGTGCCTGGAGTATGGGAATGGAGACCCAGTACTTC,CAWSMGMETQYF
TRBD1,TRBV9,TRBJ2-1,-,TGTGCCAGCAGCGAGAGGACAGGCCTTAGTAGTGAGCAGTTCTTC,CASSERTGLSSEQFF
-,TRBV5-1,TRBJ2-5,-,TGCGCCAGCACCCCCCAAGGGCGTGGGGAGACCCAGTACTTC,CASTPQGRGETQYF
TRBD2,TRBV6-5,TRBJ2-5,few,TGTGCCAGCAGCGATGCGGGGGTACCAGAGACCCAGTACTTC,CASSDAGVPETQYF
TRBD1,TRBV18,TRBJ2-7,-,TGTGCCAGCTCACCACTGGGACAGCCTCTACGATGGGAGCAGTACTTC,CASSPLGQPLRWEQYF
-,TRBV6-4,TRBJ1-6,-,TGTGCCAGCAGTGACTCAGGGGTGCGGAATTCACCCCTCCACTTT,CASSDSGVRNSPLHF
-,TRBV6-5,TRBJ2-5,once,TGTGCCAGCAGTTACGGAGGGTCAGAGACCCAGTACTTC,CASSYGGSETQYF
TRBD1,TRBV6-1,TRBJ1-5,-,TGTGCCAGCAGTGAATCCGCAGGGGGATTTCGCAATCAGCCCCAGCATTTT,CASSESAGGFRNQPQHF
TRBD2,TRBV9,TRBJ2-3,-,TGTGCCAGCGAAAGCGGGGGGGGCACAGATACGCAGTATTTT,CASESGGGTDTQYF
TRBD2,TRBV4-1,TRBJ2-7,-,TGCGCCAGCAGCCAAGATTTTAGGTCAAGACTAGCGGGAGTTCGGTACGAGCAGTACTTC,CASSQDFRSRLAGVRYEQYF
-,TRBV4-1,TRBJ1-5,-,TGCGCCAGCAGCCAAGGTTGGGGGACTATCAATCAGCCCCAGCATTTT,CASSQGWGTINQPQHF
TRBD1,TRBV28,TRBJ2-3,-,TGTGCCAGCAGTTTCCTCGGACAGGGGCCACTGGGAGATACGCAGTATTTT,CASSFLGQGPLGDTQYF
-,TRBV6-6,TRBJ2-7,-,TGTGCCAGCAGTTACCAACACACAGGGGAGGGCGAGCAGTACTTC,CASSYQHTGEGEQYF
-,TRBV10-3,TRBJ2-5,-,TGTGCCATTCGGGACTCTAAAGAGACCCAGTACTTC,CAIRDSKETQYF
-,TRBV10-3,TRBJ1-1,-,TGTGCCATCAGTGAGTCGAACACTGAAGCTTTCTTT,CAISESNTEAFF
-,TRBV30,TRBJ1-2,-,TGTGCCTGGAGAGGCCAGAATTTTAACTATGGCTACACCTTC,CAWRGQNFNYGYTF
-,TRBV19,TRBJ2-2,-,TGTGCCAGTAGTCTCCTCTTGGCCGGGGAGCTGTTTTTT,CASSLLLAGELFF
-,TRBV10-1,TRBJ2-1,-,TGCGCCAGCAGTAGGACCCAAGGGGATGGGCGGTTCTTC,CASSRTQGDGRFF
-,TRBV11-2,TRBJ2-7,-,TGTGCCAGCAGCTTAGAACTCGGCTACGAGCAGTACTTC,CASSLELGYEQYF
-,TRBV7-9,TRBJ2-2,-,TGTGCCAGCAGCTTAGACCTGAACGGGGAGCTGTTTTTT,CASSLDLNGELFF
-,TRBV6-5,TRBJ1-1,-,TGTGCCAGCAGAACCCCAAGGGGCCGAGATGAAGCTTTCTTT,CASRTPRGRDEAFF
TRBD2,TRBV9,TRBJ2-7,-,TGTGCCAGCAGCGTAGGGACTAGCGGAAACTACGAGCAGTACTTC,CASSVGTSGNYEQYF
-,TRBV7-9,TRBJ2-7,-,TGTGCCAGCACCACCAGGGGATCCTACGAGCAGTACTTC,CASTTRGSYEQYF
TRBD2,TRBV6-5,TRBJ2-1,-,TGTGCCAGCAGTCCCGGGACTAGCGGGAGAGCTGAGCAGTTCTTC,CASSPGTSGRAEQFF
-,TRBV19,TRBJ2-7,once,TGTGCCAGTAGTATAGGAGGCCAGGGCACCTACGAGCAGTACTTC,CASSIGGQGTYEQYF
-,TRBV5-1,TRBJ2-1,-,TGCGCCAGCAGCTTGGAACGGGGCGAGATAAACAATGAGCAGTTCTTC,CASSLERGEINNEQFF
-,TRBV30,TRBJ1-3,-,TGTGCCTGGGCCCCCGGGGACGTGAATGTTCCTGGAAACACCATATATTTT,CAWAPGDVNVPGNTIYF
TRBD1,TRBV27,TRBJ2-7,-,TGTGCCAGCAGTGACGGACAGGGGGGGAACGAGCAGTACTTC,CASSDGQGGNEQYF
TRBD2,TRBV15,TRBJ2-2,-,TGTGCCACCAGCACCACCTTCGGGGGAGGGCCTAACACCGGGGAGCTGTTTTTT,CATSTTFGGGPNTGELFF
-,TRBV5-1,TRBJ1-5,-,TGCGCCAGCAGCTTGGGTGGGCAAAATCAGCCCCAGCATTTT,CASSLGGQNQPQHF
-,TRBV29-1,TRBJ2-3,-,TGCAGCGCGGGGGAGAATACGCAGTATTTT,CSAGENTQYF
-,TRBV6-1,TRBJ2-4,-,TGTGCCAGCAGTGAACTAGAGTTAGCCAAAAACATTCAGTACTTC,CASSELELAKNIQYF
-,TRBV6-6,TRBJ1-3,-,TGTGCCAGCAGTTACTCGAGGACTGGAAACACCATATATTTT,CASSYSRTGNTIYF
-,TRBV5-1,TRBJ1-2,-,TGCGCCAGCAGCTTGGCGGCAGGGGCGGGAGGCTACACCTTC,CASSLAAGAGGYTF
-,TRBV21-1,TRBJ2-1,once,TGTGCCAGCAGCAAAGACGACGGACTAGCGGGAGTGAATGAGCAGTTCTTC,CASSKDDGLAGVNEQFF
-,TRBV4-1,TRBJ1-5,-,TGCGCCAGCAGCCAAGATTCGCGACAAAATAATCAGCCCCAGCATTTT,CASSQDSRQNNQPQHF